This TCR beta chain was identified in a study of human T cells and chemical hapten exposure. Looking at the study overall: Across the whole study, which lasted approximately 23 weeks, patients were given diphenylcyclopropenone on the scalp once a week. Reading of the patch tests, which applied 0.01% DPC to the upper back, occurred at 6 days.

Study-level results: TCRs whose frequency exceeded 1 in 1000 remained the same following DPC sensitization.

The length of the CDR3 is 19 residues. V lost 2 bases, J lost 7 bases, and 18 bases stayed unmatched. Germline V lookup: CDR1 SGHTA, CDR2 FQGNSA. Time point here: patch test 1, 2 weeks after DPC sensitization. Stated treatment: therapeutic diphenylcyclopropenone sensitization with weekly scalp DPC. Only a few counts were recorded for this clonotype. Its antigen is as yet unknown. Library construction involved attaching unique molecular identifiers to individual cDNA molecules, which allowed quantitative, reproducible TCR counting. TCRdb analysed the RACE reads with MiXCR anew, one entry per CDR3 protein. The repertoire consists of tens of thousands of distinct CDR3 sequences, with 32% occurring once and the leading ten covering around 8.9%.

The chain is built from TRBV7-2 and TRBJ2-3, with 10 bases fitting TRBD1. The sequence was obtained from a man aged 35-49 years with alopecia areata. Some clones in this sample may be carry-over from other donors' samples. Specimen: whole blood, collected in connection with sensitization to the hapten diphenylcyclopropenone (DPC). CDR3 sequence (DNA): TGTGCCAGCAGCTTATGGGCCCCTGGGACAGGGGCCCTTCTGAATACGCAGTATTTT. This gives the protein CASSLWAPGTGALLNTQYF.